This T cell receptor (beta chain) derives from a study of T cells in Graves' hyperthyroidism and ophthalmopathy. Trimming cost V 0 bases and J 3 bases; bases outside gene matches: 6. The CDR3 length is 17 residues. Germline V gene lookup returns CDR1 DFQATT and CDR2 SNEGSKA (reference sequence). The TCR beta CDR3 regions underwent amplification using RNA transcripts as the source. RT-PCR in the first round (using the HTBI primer set) targeted the TCR CDR3. TCRdb redid the calling of the multiplex PCR reads with MiXCR, one entry per CDR3 protein. The repertoire has under 400,000 distinct CDR3 sequences, roughly 21% of them found once; the top ten carry over 40%.

The clonotype originates from a woman aged 45-65 years with Graves' hyperthyroidism. Specimen: blood. The chain has TRBV20-1 and TRBJ2-3, with TRBD2 matching 13 bases. CDR3 nucleotides: TGCAGTGCTAGAGATGGACTAGCGGGGGCCTTTACAGATACGCAGTATTTT. Its protein product is CSARDGLAGAFTDTQYF.